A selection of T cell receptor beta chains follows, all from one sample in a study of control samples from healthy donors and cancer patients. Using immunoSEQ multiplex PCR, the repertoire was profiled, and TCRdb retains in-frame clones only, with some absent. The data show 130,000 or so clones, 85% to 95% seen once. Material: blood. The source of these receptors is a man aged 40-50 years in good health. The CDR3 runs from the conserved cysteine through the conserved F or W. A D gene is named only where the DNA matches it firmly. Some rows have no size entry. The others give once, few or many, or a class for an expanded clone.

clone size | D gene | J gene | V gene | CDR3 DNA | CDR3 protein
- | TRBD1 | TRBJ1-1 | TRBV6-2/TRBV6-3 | TGTGCCAGCAGCGACAGGGATCGGGCTTTCTTT | CASSDRDRAFF
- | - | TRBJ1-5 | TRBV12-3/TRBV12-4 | TGTGCCAGCAGTGGGGGGGGGCCCCAGCATTTT | CASSGGGPQHF
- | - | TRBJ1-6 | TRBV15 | TGTGCCACCAGCAGCACTAATTCACCCCTCCACTTT | CATSSTNSPLHF
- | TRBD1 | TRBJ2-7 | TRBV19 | TGTGCCAGTAGTATAGTTGGGACAGGGGACTACGAGCAGTACTTC | CASSIVGTGDYEQYF
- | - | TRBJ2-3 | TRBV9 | TGTGCCAGCAGCGAACTTCCCGGGACACATGATACGCAGTATTTT | CASSELPGTHDTQYF
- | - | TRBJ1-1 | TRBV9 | TGTGCCAGCAGCGAGGGCCCAGCGAAGACTGAAGCTTTCTTT | CASSEGPAKTEAFF
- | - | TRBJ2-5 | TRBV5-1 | TGCGCCAGCAGCTTGGGAAGACAGGTTTATGAGACCCAGTACTTC | CASSLGRQVYETQYF
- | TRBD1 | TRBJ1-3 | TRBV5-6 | TGTGCCAGCAGCTTGGCCCTTCGACAGGGAGGCACCATATATTTT | CASSLALRQGGTIYF
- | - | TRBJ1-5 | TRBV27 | TGTGCCAGCAGTTTTAGTGGCGCGGGCAATCAGCCCCAGCATTTT | CASSFSGAGNQPQHF
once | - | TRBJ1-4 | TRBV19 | TGTGCCAGTAGCCCTCAGGCAGCAACTAATGAAAAACTGTTTTTT | CASSPQAATNEKLFF
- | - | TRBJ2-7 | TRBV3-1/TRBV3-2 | TGTGCCAGCAGCCAAGATCCGGGGCCCTACGAGCAGTACTTC | CASSQDPGPYEQYF
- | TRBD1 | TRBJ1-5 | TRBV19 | TGTGCCAGTAGTACGGGACAGGGAAGGCCCCAGCATTTT | CASSTGQGRPQHF
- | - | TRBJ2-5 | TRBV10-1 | TGCGCCAGCAGTAAGGGACGGAATCAAGAGACCCAGTACTTC | CASSKGRNQETQYF
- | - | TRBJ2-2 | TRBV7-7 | TGTGCTAGCAGTTCAGGAGGGTCCGGGGAGCTGTTTTTT | CASSSGGSGELFF
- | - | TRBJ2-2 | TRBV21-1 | TGTGCCAGCAGGAGAATTAGTCGCGGACAGGCCCCCACCGGGGAGCTGTTTTTT | CASRRISRGQAPTGELFF
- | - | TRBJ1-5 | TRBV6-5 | TGTGCCAGTTGGCCCGGGGGCGGCTTCGGGCCCCAGCATTTT | CASWPGGGFGPQHF
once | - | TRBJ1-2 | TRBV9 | TGTGCCAGCAGCGTAGGGTCCGAGGGCGCCACTGGCTACACCTTC | CASSVGSEGATGYTF
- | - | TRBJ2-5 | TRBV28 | TGTGCCAGCAGTTTATTTTCTAGAGAGACCCAGTACTTC | CASSLFSRETQYF
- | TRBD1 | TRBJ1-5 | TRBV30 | TGTGCCTGGGGGGACAGGGCAGGGAGCCAGCCCCAGCATTTT | CAWGDRAGSQPQHF
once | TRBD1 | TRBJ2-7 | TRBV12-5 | TGTGCTAGTGCCCACGGGCGGGACAGGGTTTACGAGCAGTACTTC | CASAHGRDRVYEQYF
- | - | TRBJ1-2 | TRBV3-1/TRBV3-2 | TGTGCCAGCAGCCAAGTCATTGGGGAGCGAGATGGCTACACCTTC | CASSQVIGERDGYTF
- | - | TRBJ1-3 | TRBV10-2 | TGCGCCAGCAGTGAGGGGGCGTTGGGAAACACCATATATTTT | CASSEGALGNTIYF
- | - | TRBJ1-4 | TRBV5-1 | TGCGCCAGCAGCGCGGGACGGTATGAAAAACTGTTTTTT | CASSAGRYEKLFF
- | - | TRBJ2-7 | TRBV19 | TGTGCCAGTAGTATAGGTGGGTACGAGCAGTACTTC | CASSIGGYEQYF
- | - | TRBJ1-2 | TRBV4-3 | TGCGCCAGCAGCCAAGAACTAGGGCCCTATGGCTACACCTTC | CASSQELGPYGYTF
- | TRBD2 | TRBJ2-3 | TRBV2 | TGTGCCAGCAGTGCGGGACTAGCGGCAACAGATACGCAGTATTTT | CASSAGLAATDTQYF
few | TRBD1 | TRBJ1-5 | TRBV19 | TGTGCCAGTAGTATAATGACAGGGAGTAGCAATCAGCCCCAGCATTTT | CASSIMTGSSNQPQHF
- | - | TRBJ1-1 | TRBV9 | TGTGCCAGCAGCGTCCCGGGGACGAACACTGAAGCTTTCTTT | CASSVPGTNTEAFF
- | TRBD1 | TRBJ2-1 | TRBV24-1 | TGTGCCACCAGTGATTCCCCGGACAGGTCGAGCTCCTACAATGAGCAGTTCTTC | CATSDSPDRSSSYNEQFF
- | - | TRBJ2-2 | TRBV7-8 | TGTGCCAGCAGCTTAGGGGGGACCGGGGAGCTGTTTTTT | CASSLGGTGELFF
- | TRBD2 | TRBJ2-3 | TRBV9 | TGTGCCAGCAGCCCGCTAGCGGGAGGCTCAGATACGCAGTATTTT | CASSPLAGGSDTQYF
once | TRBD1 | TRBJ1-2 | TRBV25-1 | TGTGCCAGCAGCCCCGGGACAGTCTATGGCTACACCTTC | CASSPGTVYGYTF
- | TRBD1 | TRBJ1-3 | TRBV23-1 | TGCGCCAGCGGACCGGGACAGGGGCCTATGTTGTCTGGAAACACCATATATTTT | CASGPGQGPMLSGNTIYF
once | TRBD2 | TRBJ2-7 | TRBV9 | TGTGCCAGCAGCGTAGTGGCAGCGGGAGTAAGGGAGCAGTACTTC | CASSVVAAGVREQYF
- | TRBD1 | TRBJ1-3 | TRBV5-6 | TGTGCCAGCAGTTACGGGACAGGGGATGGAAACACCATATATTTT | CASSYGTGDGNTIYF
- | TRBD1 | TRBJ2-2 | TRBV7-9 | TGTGGGACAGGGAACACCGGGGAGCTGTTTTTT | CGTGNTGELFF
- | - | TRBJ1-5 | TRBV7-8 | TGTGCCAGCAGCTTAAGGCCCGGACAGTCCGTTCGGAGCAATCAGCCCCAGCATTTT | CASSLRPGQSVRSNQPQHF
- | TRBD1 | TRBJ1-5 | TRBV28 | TGTGCCAGCAGTCCTGCGGGACAGTCTTATCAGCCCCAGCATTTT | CASSPAGQSYQPQHF
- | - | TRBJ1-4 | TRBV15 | TGTGCCACCAGCAGAGATCGTGAAGGGGAGGGTGAAAAACTGTTTTTT | CATSRDREGEGEKLFF
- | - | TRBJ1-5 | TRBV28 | TGTGCCAGCAGTCCGTATGCTCCGGGGCCCCAGCATTTT | CASSPYAPGPQHF
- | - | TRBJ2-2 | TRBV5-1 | TGCGCCAGCAGCTCTGAGGGTCCAGGGCAGCTGTTTTTT | CASSSEGPGQLFF
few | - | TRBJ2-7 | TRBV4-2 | TGTGCCAGCAGCCAAGTTGGACTTGACTACGAGCAGTACTTC | CASSQVGLDYEQYF
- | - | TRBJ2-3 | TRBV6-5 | TGTGCCAGCAGCTACCGGACAGAAACAGATACGCAGTATTTT | CASSYRTETDTQYF
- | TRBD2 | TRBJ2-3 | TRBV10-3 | TGTGCCATCACCCGACTAGCGGGAGAAACAGATACGCAGTATTTT | CAITRLAGETDTQYF
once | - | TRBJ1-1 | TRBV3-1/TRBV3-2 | TGTGCCAGCAGCCTTGCACAGGGACGCACTGAAGCTTTCTTT | CASSLAQGRTEAFF
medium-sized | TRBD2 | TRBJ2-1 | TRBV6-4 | TGTGCCAGCAGTGGGACTAGCGGGAGCAATGAGCAGTTCTTC | CASSGTSGSNEQFF